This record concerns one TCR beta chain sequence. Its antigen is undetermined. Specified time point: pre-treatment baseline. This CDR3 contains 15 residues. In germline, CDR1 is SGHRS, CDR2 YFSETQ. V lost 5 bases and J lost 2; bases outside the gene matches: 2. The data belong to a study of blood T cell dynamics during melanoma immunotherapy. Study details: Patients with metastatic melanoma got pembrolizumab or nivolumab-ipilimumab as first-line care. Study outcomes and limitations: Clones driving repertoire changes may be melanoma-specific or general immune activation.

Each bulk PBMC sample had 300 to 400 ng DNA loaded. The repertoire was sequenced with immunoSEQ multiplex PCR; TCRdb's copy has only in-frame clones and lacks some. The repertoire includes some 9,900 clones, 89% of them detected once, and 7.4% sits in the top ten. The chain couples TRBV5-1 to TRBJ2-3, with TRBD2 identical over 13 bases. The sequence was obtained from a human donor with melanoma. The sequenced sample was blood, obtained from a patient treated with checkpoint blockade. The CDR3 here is CASRLAGGTTDTQYF. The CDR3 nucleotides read TGCGCCAGCAGACTAGCGGGAGGGACCACAGATACGCAGTATTTT.